A single sample is the source of the 26 T cell receptor beta chains below, sequenced in a study of T cells after posttransplantation cyclophosphamide. Measured with immunoSEQ multiplex PCR; TCRdb has only the in-frame clones, and not every one. This sample comprises tens of thousands of clones, none seen once only. Sequenced material: PBMCs. The receptors originated from a man aged 50 to 60 in good health, CMV-negative, and a related stem cell transplant donor.

Many counts were recorded for this clone. The chain employs TRBV18 and TRBJ1-3; D is unclear. Germline CDR1 KGHSH, CDR2 LQKENI. The CDR3 runs to 18 residues. V was clipped by 0 bases and J by 4 bases, with 19 bases between them. Here the CDR3 DNA reads TGTGCCAGCTCACCACCAGCTTCGCGGAGGGCGGGCGGAAACACCATATATTTT. Its translation is CASSPPASRRAGGNTIYF.

This clone was observed many times. V and J are TRBV18 and TRBJ1-4; 12 bases agree with TRBD1. The CDR3 is 16 residues long. Trimming at V came to 3 bases and at J to 2 bases, leaving 1 base not matched to a gene. Germline V lookup: CDR1 KGHSH, CDR2 LQKENI. This chain's CDR3 is CASSPGQGATNEKLFF. The CDR3 nucleotides are TGTGCCAGCTCACCGGGACAGGGGGCGACTAATGAAAAACTGTTTTTT.

This clone was recorded many times. This chain joins TRBV9 and TRBJ2-6; D possibly corresponds to TRBD1 (6 bases). The CDR3 totals 15 residues. From germline, CDR1 is SGDLS and CDR2 YYNGEE. The V and J ends lost 4 bases and 4 bases respectively, with 12 bases between them. CDR3 loop: CASSKTGSGANVLTF. The DNA for the CDR3 is TGTGCCAGCAGCAAAACAGGGTCCGGGGCCAACGTCCTGACTTTC.

This clone was detected many times. V gene TRBV19 combines with J gene TRBJ2-7; a weak D match, TRBD2 (6 bases). The CDR3 spans 17 residues. Between the trimmed V and J ends, which lost 1 base and 6 bases, there was a span of 22 bases. CDR1 is LNHDA and CDR2 is SQIVND in the germline V gene (reference sequence). The CDR3 spells CASSIGLWSTGSSEQYF. The CDR3, as DNA: TGTGCCAGTAGTATAGGACTATGGTCCACCGGGAGTTCCGAGCAGTACTTC.

This clone was seen ten or more times. DNA of the CDR3: TGCAGCGTTGAAGGGGACATCGGCTACGAGCAGTACTTC. As protein: CSVEGDIGYEQYF. The V and J genes are TRBV29-1 and TRBJ2-7; possible D gene TRBD1, 6 bases. The germline V gene has CDR1 SQVTM and CDR2 ANQGSEA. The CDR3 totals 13 residues. Trimming cost V 1 base and J 3 bases, with 10 bases left between them.

This clone has a count of ten or more. The gene calls are TRBV29-1 and TRBJ1-1; no clear D. V was cut by 6 bases and J by 4 bases, with 15 bases left in between. The CDR3 is made up of 13 amino acids. Germline V CDR1 and CDR2: SQVTM, ANQGSEA. The CDR3 reads CSVAAVVGTEAFF. CDR3 coding DNA: TGCAGCGTCGCTGCGGTGGTAGGCACTGAAGCTTTCTTT.

This clone was counted at least ten times. This sequence joins TRBV30 and TRBJ1-3, with D possibly matching TRBD1 (5 bases). There are 13 residues in the CDR3. Germline lookup yields CDR1 GTSNPN and CDR2 SVGIG (reference sequence). With 1 base removed from V and 1 base from J, the gap between germline ends came to 5 bases. CDR3 bases: TGTGCCTGGAGTGAGGGGTCTGGAAACACCATATATTTT. It translates to CAWSEGSGNTIYF.

By sample share, this clone is medium-sized. The gene calls are TRBV19 and TRBJ1-2, with 7 bases that match TRBD1. Germline CDR1 reads LNHDA; CDR2 reads SQIVND (reference sequence). The ends lost 3 bases at V and 5 bases at J; junction bases unmatched: 6. The CDR3 covers 14 residues. CDR3 protein: CASSMPNRGYGYTF. The CDR3 DNA is TGTGCCAGTAGTATGCCCAACAGGGGATATGGCTACACCTTC.

This clone showed up many times. The genes are TRBV9 and TRBJ2-4; 15 bases map to TRBD2. The CDR3 has 18 residues. V trimming: 0 bases; J trimming: 5 bases; junction bases outside the gene matches: 6. Germline lookup yields CDR1 SGDLS and CDR2 YYNGEE. The CDR3 is CASSVATGLAGGENIQYF. Here the CDR3 DNA reads TGTGCCAGCAGCGTAGCTACGGGACTAGCGGGAGGCGAAAACATTCAGTACTTC.

Ten or more counts support this clone. The rearrangement joins TRBV7-2 to TRBJ1-5; TRBD1 agrees at 9 bases. Germline V gene lookup returns CDR1 SGHTA and CDR2 FQGNSA. J was trimmed by 10 bases and V by 1 base; bases with no gene match: 8. CDR3 length: 15 residues. CDR3 in DNA: TGTGCCAGCAGCTTAGTACAGGGGGCAAGTCCTCCCCAGCATTTT. Translation: CASSLVQGASPPQHF.

Many counts were recorded for this clone. This chain links TRBV7-3 with TRBJ2-7; 8 nucleotides match TRBD1. J was trimmed by 7 bases and V by 5 bases; bases with no gene match: 13. The CDR3 sequence is 15 residues long. Germline V lookup: CDR1 SGHTA, CDR2 FQGTGA. The CDR3 DNA reads TGTGCCAGCAGCGCTCCCGGGACAGGAGCTGTTGAGCAGTACTTC. Residues: CASSAPGTGAVEQYF.

This clone was counted many times. In DNA form, the CDR3 reads TGTGCCAGCCGAGAGAGCTCCTATAATTCACCCCTCCACTTT. Translated: CASRESSYNSPLHF. The chain combines TRBV2 with TRBJ1-6; no clear D gene. This CDR3 has 14 residues. With 8 bases removed from V and 0 bases from J, the gap between germline ends came to 8 bases. Germline V lookup: CDR1 SNHLY, CDR2 FYNNEI.

This clone was picked up many times. V gene TRBV4-2 combines with J gene TRBJ2-3; 8 bases line up with TRBD2. J lost 4 bases, V lost 5 bases, and 5 bases had no gene match. The CDR3 runs to 14 residues. Germline CDR1 and CDR2: LGHNA and YNFKEQ. The CDR3: CASSTGTSSDTQYF. For the CDR3, the DNA is TGTGCCAGCAGCACCGGGACTAGTTCAGATACGCAGTATTTT.

This clone was found many times. V usage is TRBV27 and J usage is TRBJ1-5; D perhaps matches TRBD1 (6 bases). This CDR3 has 16 residues. The germline CDR1 and CDR2 sequences are MNHEY and SMNVEV (reference sequence). V lost 5 bases and J 3 bases, leaving 17 bases between the germline ends. The CDR3 DNA reads TGTGCCAGCAGTCCCCGACCGGGACAACTCAATCAGCCCCAGCATTTT. This encodes CASSPRPGQLNQPQHF.

At least ten counts were recorded for this clone. The chain links TRBV5-1 to TRBJ2-3; D possibly corresponds to TRBD2 (6 bases). The V gene lost 3 bases and the J gene lost 5 bases, with 10 bases spanning the gap. Germline assignment: CDR1 SGHRS and CDR2 YFSETQ. This CDR3 comprises 13 residues. The CDR3 region is CASSSQGGDTQYF. The CDR3 DNA sequence: TGCGCCAGCAGCTCTCAGGGAGGAGATACGCAGTATTTT. The variable domain in full, with the rest retrieved from reference TRBV5-1 and TRBJ2-3, is KAGVTQTPRYLIKTRGQQVTLSCSPISGHRSVSWYQQTPGQGLQFLFEYFSETQRNKGNFPGRFSGRQFSNSRSEMNVSTLELGDSALYLCASSSQGGDTQYFGPGTRLTVL.

At least ten counts were recorded for this clone. The V and J genes are TRBV6-6 and TRBJ2-2; 7 nucleotides agree with TRBD1. V dropped 2 bases and J dropped 5; count of bases not matched to a gene: 2. This CDR3 contains 14 residues. The germline V gene encodes CDR1 MNHNY and CDR2 SVGAGI (reference sequence). As DNA, the CDR3 is TGTGCCAGCAGTTACAGGGGGCTGACCGGGGAGCTGTTTTTT. Translation gives CASSYRGLTGELFF.

This clone was observed many times. This sequence joins TRBV2 and TRBJ2-3, with 13 bases fitting TRBD2. Germline CDR1 is SNHLY and CDR2 is FYNNEI. Trimming removed 6 bases from V and 5 bases from J; junction bases left unmatched: 5. The CDR3 contains 15 residues. DNA for the CDR3: TGTGCCAGCAGAACGACTAGCGGGAGGATAGATACGCAGTATTTT. It codes for CASRTTSGRIDTQYF.

V usage is TRBV7-9 and J usage is TRBJ2-2; a weak D match, TRBD2 (6 bases). CDR1 and CDR2 (germline): SEHNR, FQNEAQ (reference sequence). This CDR3 has 17 residues. V shed 4 bases and J shed 1 base, with 16 bases lying between them. CDR3 nucleotides: TGTGCCAGCAGCTCCCTCCTAGGAGGGTTGAACACCGGGGAGCTGTTTTTT. The encoded protein is CASSSLLGGLNTGELFF.

The sample holds many counts of this clone. This chain joins TRBV30 and TRBJ1-6, with 7 nucleotides matching TRBD1. V was clipped by 1 base and J by 6 bases; unmatched bases: 3. CDR3 length equals 14 residues. Germline CDR1 GTSNPN, CDR2 SVGIG (reference sequence). DNA of the CDR3: TGTGCCTGGAGTGCCGGGACAGTTAATTCACCCCTCCACTTT. Protein: CAWSAGTVNSPLHF.

This clone was seen ten or more times. The chain has TRBV4-1 and TRBJ1-4, with 9 bases lining up with TRBD1. CDR1 is MGHRA, CDR2 YSYEKL, per germline. Trimming cost V 4 bases and J 7 bases; bases outside gene matches: 7. This CDR3 has 15 amino acids. CDR3 residues: CASSRSPGQGEKLFF. The CDR3 region has the DNA TGCGCCAGCAGCCGGTCTCCGGGACAGGGTGAAAAACTGTTTTTT.

This clone was counted many times. The J gene is TRBJ2-1, the V gene TRBV7-9; 7 nucleotides agree with TRBD1. With V trimmed by 1 base and J by 7 bases, 16 bases remained unmatched. This CDR3 spans 18 amino acids. Germline CDR1 is SEHNR and CDR2 is FQNEAQ (reference sequence). CDR3 bases: TGTGCCAGCAGCTTAGGTCGGGCTCGGGACAGTCTAAGGAATGAGCAGTTCTTC. Translated: CASSLGRARDSLRNEQFF. Supplemented by reference TRBV7-9 and TRBJ2-1, the full variable domain reads DTGVSQNPRHKITKRGQNVTFRCDPISEHNRLYWYRQTLGQGPEFLTYFQNEAQLEKSRLLSDRFSAERPKGSFSTLEIQRTEQGDSAMYLCASSLGRARDSLRNEQFFGPGTRLTVL.

This clone was counted ten times or more. This chain links TRBV5-8 with TRBJ1-4, with 7 nucleotides matching TRBD1. The CDR3 loop spans 15 amino acids. Unmatched junction bases numbered 4, after V lost 0 bases and J lost 5 bases. Germline V CDR1 and CDR2: SGHTS, YDEGEE. CDR3 protein: CASSLGDRINEKLFF. CDR3 DNA: TGTGCCAGCAGCTTGGGGGACAGAATAAATGAAAAACTGTTTTTT.

In its sample, this clone ranks as medium-sized (0.01 to 0.1%). The rearrangement links TRBV19 to TRBJ1-2; 8 bases fit TRBD1. Germline V CDR1 and CDR2: LNHDA, SQIVND (reference sequence). V was clipped by 7 bases and J by 4 bases; unmatched bases: 8. The CDR3 has 14 residues. Here the CDR3 DNA reads TGTGCCAGTACACCGGACAGGGTATCCTATGGCTACACCTTC. Amino acid sequence: CASTPDRVSYGYTF. The full variable domain, in which reference TRBV19 and TRBJ1-2 provide the parts outside the CDR3, is DGGITQSPKYLFRKEGQNVTLSCEQNLNHDAMYWYRQDPGQGLRLIYYSQIVNDFQKGDIAEGYSVSREKKESFPLTVTSAQKNPTAFYLCASTPDRVSYGYTFGSGTRLTVV.

In this sample, this clone turned up many times. CDR3 in amino acids: CASSQTQAGGRDTQYF. The CDR3 nucleotides are TGCGCCAGCAGCCAAACCCAGGCGGGAGGTAGAGATACGCAGTATTTT. The chain employs TRBV4-1 and TRBJ2-3; TRBD2 matches 8 bases. This CDR3 has 16 amino acids. Germline CDR1 and CDR2: MGHRA and YSYEKL. The J segment lost 5 bases and the V segment lost 2 bases, leaving 9 bases of the junction unmatched.

This clone was detected many times. J is TRBJ2-2 and V is TRBV6-6, with a tentative D call TRBD2 (5 bases). Germline lookup yields CDR1 MNHNY and CDR2 SVGAGI (reference sequence). Between the trimmed V and J ends, which lost 6 bases and 0 bases, there was a span of 8 bases. The CDR3 is 14 residues long. The CDR3 region has the DNA TGTGCCAGCAGGGCGGGTGCGAACACCGGGGAGCTGTTTTTT. Its protein is CASRAGANTGELFF.

In its sample, this clone was seen many times. The rearrangement uses TRBV7-9 and TRBJ1-1; 11 nucleotides line up with TRBD1. The CDR3 consists of 13 residues. Trimming took 5 bases from V and 6 from J; bases not matched to a gene: 2. Germline V CDR1 and CDR2: SEHNR, FQNEAQ (reference sequence). CDR3 protein: CASSLGQGAEAFF. CDR3 in DNA: TGTGCCAGCAGCCTGGGACAGGGGGCTGAAGCTTTCTTT. The whole variable domain, filled in from reference TRBV7-9 and TRBJ1-1, reads DTGVSQNPRHKITKRGQNVTFRCDPISEHNRLYWYRQTLGQGPEFLTYFQNEAQLEKSRLLSDRFSAERPKGSFSTLEIQRTEQGDSAMYLCASSLGQGAEAFFGQGTRLTVV.